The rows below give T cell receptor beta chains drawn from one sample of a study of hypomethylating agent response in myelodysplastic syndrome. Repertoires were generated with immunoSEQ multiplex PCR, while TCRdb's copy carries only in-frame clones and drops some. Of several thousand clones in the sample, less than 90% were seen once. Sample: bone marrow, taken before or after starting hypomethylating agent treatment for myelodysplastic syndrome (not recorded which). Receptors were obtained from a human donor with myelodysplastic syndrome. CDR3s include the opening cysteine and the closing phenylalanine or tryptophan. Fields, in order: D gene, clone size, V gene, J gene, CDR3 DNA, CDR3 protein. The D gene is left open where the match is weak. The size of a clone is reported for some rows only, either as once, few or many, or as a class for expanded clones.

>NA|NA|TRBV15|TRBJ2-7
TGTGCCACCAGCACGGGTAGCAAGCAGTACTTC
CATSTGSKQYF
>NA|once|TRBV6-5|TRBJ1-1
TGTGCCAGCAGTTACTCCCAGGGGAACACTGAAGCTTTCTTT
CASSYSQGNTEAFF
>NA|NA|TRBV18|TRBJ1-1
TGTGCCAGCTCACCATCATCGGAGAACACTGAAGCTTTCTTT
CASSPSSENTEAFF
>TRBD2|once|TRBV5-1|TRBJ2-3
TGCGCCAGCCAGCGGGAGGTCATCACAGATACGCAGTATTTT
CASQREVITDTQYF
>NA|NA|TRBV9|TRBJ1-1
TGTGCCAGCAGCGTAGGTCACATTCTGGGCACTGAAGCTTTCTTT
CASSVGHILGTEAFF
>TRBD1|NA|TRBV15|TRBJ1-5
TGTGCCACCAGCAGCGGGACAGGAGCTAATCAGCCCCAGCATTTT
CATSSGTGANQPQHF
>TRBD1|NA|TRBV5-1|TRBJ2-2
TGCGCCAGCAGCTTGGCCACAGGGGGCTTCGGGGAGCTGTTTTTT
CASSLATGGFGELFF
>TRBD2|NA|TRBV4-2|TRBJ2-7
TGTGCCAGCAGCCAGACTAGCGGGATCTCCTACGAGCAGTACTTC
CASSQTSGISYEQYF
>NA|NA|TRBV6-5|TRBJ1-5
TGTGCCAGCAGCGTAAGAGGCAATCAGCCCCAGCATTTT
CASSVRGNQPQHF
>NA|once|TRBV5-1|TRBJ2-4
TGCGCCAGCAGCTTGGGCAGGGATGGTTTTCAGTACTTC
CASSLGRDGFQYF
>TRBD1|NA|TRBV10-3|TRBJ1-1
TGTGCCATCAGACCGGACAGGGACGGCACTGAAGCTTTCTTT
CAIRPDRDGTEAFF
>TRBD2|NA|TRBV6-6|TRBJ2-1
TGTGCCAGCAGTCCCCGGGGGGTGAACAATGAGCAGTTCTTC
CASSPRGVNNEQFF
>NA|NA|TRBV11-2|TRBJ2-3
TGTGCCAGCAGCTTTGGAGGAGGGGGGGGTACGCAGTATTTT
CASSFGGGGGTQYF
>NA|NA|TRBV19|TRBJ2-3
TGTGCCACCGCCCGACGGGGCACAGATACGCAGTATTTT
CATARRGTDTQYF
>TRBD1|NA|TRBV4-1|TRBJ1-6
TGCGCCAGCAGCCACACCCCGGGACAGAATAATTCACCCCTCCACTTT
CASSHTPGQNNSPLHF
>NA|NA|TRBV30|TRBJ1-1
TGTGCCTGGAGGGCGGACGGGAACACTGAAGCTTTCTTT
CAWRADGNTEAFF
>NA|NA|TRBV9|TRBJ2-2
TGTGCCAGCAGCGTAGAACAGGTGCGATCCACCGGGGAGCTGTTTTTT
CASSVEQVRSTGELFF
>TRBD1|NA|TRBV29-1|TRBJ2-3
TGCAGCGTTGGGGGGGACAGGGGTCGGGCAGATACGCAGTATTTT
CSVGGDRGRADTQYF
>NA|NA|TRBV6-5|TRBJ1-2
TGTGCCAGCAAGACCCCGGGGGCCGGCTACACCTTC
CASKTPGAGYTF
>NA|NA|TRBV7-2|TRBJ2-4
TGTGCCAGCAGCTTAGCCTGGGGGGCGCAGTACAAAAACATTCAGTACTTC
CASSLAWGAQYKNIQYF
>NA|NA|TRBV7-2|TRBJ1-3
TGTGCCAGCAGCTTTGACGGGACAACTGGAAACACCATATATTTT
CASSFDGTTGNTIYF